This T cell receptor beta chain was documented in a study of blood T cell repertoires in COVID-19. Overall study: Acute and convalescent COVID-19 samples came from the United States, Italy and Spain.

This clone was recorded a few times. Per the original methods: The assay estimated nucleated cells by amplifying reference gene primers. Method: immunoSEQ multiplex PCR; TCRdb's copy keeps in-frame clones and lacks some. For V, J and clone size, that table is used; D and trimming come from the DNA. Altogether 97,000 or so clones are present, around 80% being singletons, with the ten largest covering about 4.3%. In germline, CDR1 is SEHNR, CDR2 FQNEAQ (reference sequence). Trimming removed 3 bases from V and 7 bases from J, with 10 bases in between. This CDR3 comprises 12 residues. The chain links TRBV7-9 to TRBJ2-7, with D possibly being TRBD2 (6 bases). The sample was peripheral blood. This receptor was obtained from a man between 60 and 70 years old with acute or convalescent COVID-19. The CDR3 here is CASSFLGGEQYF. Here the CDR3 DNA reads TGTGCCAGCAGCTTCTTGGGGGGAGAGCAGTACTTC.